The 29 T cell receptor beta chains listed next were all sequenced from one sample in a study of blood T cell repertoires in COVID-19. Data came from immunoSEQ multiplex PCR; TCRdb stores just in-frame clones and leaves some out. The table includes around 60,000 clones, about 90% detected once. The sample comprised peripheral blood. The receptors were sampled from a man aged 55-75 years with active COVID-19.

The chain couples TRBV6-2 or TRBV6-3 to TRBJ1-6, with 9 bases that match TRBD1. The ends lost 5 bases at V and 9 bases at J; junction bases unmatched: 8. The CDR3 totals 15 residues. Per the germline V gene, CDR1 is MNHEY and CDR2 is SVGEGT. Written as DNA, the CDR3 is TGTGCCAGCAGTGACCCCGGGACAGGGAGTTCACCCCTCCACTTT. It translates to CASSDPGTGSSPLHF.

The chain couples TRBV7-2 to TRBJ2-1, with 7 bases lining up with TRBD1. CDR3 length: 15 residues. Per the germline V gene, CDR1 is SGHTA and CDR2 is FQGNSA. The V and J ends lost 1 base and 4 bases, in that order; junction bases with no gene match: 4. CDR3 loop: CASSLDRGPYNEQFF. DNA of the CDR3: TGTGCCAGCAGCTTAGACAGGGGACCTTACAATGAGCAGTTCTTC.

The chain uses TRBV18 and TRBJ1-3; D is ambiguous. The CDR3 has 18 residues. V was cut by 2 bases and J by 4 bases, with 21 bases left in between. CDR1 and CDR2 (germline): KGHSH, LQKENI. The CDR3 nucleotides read TGTGCCAGCTCACCAATGCAGGCCCCGGGAACGGCAGGAAACACCATATATTTT. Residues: CASSPMQAPGTAGNTIYF.

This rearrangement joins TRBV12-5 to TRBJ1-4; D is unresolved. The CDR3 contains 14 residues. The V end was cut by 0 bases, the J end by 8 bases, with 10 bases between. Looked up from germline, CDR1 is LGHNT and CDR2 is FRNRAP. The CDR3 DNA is TGTGCTAGTGGTTTGGTACGCAGAGGGGAAAAACTGTTTTTT. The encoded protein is CASGLVRRGEKLFF. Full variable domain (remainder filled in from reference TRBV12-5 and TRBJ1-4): DARVTQTPRHKVTEMGQEVTMRCQPILGHNTVFWYRQTMMQGLELLAYFRNRAPLDDSGMPKDRFSAEMPDATLATLKIQPSEPRDSAVYFCASGLVRRGEKLFFGSGTQLSVL.

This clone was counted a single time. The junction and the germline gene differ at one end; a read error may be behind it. CDR3 amino acids: CASSSGLAGADTQYF. The CDR3 DNA reads TGTGCTAGCAGCTCTGGACTAGCGGGAGCAGATACGCAGTATTTT. The chain carries TRBV7-7 and TRBJ2-3; 13 bases map to TRBD2. This CDR3 has 15 amino acids. Germline values: CDR1 SSHAT, CDR2 FNYEAQ (reference sequence). Full variable domain (outside the CDR3, taken from reference TRBV7-7 and TRBJ2-3): GAGVSQSPRYKVTKRGQDVTLRCDPISSHATLYWYQQALGQGPEFLTYFNYEAQPDKSGLPSDRFSAERPEGSISTLTIQRTEQRDSAMYRCASSSGLAGADTQYFGPGTRLTVL.

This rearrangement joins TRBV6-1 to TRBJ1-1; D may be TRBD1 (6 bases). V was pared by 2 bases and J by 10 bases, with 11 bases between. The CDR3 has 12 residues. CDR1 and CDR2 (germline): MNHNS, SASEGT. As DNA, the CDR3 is TGTGCCAGCAGTGAATTCTGGGGGCGAGCTTTCTTT. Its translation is CASSEFWGRAFF.

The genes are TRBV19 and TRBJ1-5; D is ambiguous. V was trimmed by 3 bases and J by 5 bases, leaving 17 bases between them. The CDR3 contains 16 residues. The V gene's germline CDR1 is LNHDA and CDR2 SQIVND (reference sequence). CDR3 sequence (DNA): TGTGCCAGTAGTATTTTTCCTACCCGAAACTATCAGCCCCAGCATTTT. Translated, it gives CASSIFPTRNYQPQHF.

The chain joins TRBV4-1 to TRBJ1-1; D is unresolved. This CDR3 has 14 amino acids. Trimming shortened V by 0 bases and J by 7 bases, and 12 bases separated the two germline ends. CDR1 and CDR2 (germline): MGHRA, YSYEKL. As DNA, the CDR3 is TGCGCCAGCAGCCAAGACTCCTGGCGGGTTGAAGCTTTCTTT. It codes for CASSQDSWRVEAFF.

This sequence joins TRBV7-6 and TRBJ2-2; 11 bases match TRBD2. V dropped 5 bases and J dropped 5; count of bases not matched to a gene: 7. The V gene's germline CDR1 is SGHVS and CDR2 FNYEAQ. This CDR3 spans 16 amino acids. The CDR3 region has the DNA TGTGCCAGCAGCGTTAGCGGGAGGGCCTATACCGGGGAGCTGTTTTTT. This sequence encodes CASSVSGRAYTGELFF. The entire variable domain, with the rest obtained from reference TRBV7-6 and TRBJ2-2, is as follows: GAGVSQSPRYKVTKRGQDVALRCDPISGHVSLYWYRQALGQGPEFLTYFNYEAQQDKSGLPNDRFSAERPEGSISTLTIQRTEQRDSAMYRCASSVSGRAYTGELFFGEGSRLTVL.

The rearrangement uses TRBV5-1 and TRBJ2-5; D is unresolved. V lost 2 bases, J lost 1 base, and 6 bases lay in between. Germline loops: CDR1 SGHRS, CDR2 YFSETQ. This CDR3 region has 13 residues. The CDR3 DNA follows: TGCGCCAGCAGCTTAAACAGCCAAGAGACCCAGTACTTC. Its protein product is CASSLNSQETQYF.

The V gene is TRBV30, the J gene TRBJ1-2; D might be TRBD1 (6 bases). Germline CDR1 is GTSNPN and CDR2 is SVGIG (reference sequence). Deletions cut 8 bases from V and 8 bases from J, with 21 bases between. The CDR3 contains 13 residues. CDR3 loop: CARNREISYGYTF. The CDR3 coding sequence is TGTGCCCGGAACAGGGAAATCTCTTACGGCTACACCTTC.

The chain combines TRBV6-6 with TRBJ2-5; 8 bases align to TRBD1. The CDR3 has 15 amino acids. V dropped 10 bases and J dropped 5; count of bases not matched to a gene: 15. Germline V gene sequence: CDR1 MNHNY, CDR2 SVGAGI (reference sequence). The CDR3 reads CATRTGSGSSETQYF. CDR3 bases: TGTGCCACCCGGACAGGGTCCGGGAGTTCGGAGACCCAGTACTTC.

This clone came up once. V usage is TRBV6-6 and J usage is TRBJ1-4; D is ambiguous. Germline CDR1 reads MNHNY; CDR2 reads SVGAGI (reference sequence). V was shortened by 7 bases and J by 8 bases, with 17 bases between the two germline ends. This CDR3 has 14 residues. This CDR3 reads CASNLPGYGEKLFF. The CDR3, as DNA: TGTGCCAGCAACCTACCGGGGTATGGAGAAAAACTGTTTTTT.

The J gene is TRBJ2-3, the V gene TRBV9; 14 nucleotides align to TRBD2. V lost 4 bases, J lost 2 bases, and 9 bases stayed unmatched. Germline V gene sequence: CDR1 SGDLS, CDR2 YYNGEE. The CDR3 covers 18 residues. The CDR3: CASSFGTSGGTITDTQYF. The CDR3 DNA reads TGTGCCAGCAGCTTTGGGACTAGCGGGGGAACCATCACAGATACGCAGTATTTT. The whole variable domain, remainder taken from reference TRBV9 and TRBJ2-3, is DSGVTQTPKHLITATGQRVTLRCSPRSGDLSVYWYQQSLDQGLQFLIQYYNGEERAKGNILERFSAQQFPDLHSELNLSSLELGDSALYFCASSFGTSGGTITDTQYFGPGTRLTVL.

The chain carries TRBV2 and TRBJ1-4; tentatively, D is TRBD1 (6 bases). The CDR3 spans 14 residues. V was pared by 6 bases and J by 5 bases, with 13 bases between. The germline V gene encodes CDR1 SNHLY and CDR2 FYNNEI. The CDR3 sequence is CASSGQKSNEKLFF. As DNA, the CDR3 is TGTGCCAGCAGCGGACAGAAAAGCAATGAAAAACTGTTTTTT.

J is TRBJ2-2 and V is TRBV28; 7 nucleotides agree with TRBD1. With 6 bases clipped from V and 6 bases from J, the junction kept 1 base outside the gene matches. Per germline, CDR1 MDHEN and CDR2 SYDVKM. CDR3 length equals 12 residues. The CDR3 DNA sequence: TGTGCCAGCAGGACAGGGCCCGGGGAGCTGTTTTTT. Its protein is CASRTGPGELFF.

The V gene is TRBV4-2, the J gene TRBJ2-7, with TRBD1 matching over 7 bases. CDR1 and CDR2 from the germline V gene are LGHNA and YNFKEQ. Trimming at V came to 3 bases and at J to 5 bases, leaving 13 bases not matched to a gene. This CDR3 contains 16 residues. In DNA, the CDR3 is TGTGCCAGCAGCCACAAGACAGGGCTTACGGGTAACGAGCAGTACTTC. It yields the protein CASSHKTGLTGNEQYF.

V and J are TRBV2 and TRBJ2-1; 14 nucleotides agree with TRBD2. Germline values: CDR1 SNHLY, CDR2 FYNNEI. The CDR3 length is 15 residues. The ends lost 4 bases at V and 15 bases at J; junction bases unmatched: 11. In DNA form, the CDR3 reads TGTGCCAGCAGTGGCCCCGGACTAGCGGGGGGAAGTCGGTTCTTC. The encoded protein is CASSGPGLAGGSRFF.

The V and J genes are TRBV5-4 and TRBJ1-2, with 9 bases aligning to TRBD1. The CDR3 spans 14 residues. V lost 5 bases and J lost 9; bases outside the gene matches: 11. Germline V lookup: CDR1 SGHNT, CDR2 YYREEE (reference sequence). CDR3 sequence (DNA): TGTGCCAGCAGAAACACAGGGGGCTACGGGAGCTACACCTTC. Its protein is CASRNTGGYGSYTF.

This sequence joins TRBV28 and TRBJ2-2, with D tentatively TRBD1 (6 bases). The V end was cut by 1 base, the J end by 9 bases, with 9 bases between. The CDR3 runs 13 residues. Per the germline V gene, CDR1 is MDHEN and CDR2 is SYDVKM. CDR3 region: CASSLLGARELFF. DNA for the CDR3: TGTGCCAGCAGTTTATTGGGGGCCCGGGAGCTGTTTTTT.

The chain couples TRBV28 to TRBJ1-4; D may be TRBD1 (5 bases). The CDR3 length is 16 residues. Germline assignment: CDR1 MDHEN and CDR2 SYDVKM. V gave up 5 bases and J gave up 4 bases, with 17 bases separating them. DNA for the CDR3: TGTGCCAGCAGTACGGGGGGAAACAGAAATAATGAAAAACTGTTTTTT. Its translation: CASSTGGNRNNEKLFF.

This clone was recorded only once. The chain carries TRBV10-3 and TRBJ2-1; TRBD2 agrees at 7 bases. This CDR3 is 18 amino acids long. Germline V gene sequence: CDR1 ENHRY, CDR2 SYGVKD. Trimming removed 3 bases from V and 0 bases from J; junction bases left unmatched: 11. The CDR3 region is CAISDLGLHTFSYNEQFF. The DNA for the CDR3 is TGTGCCATCAGTGATTTGGGACTACATACATTCTCCTACAATGAGCAGTTCTTC.

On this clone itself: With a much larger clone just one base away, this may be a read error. DNA for the CDR3: TGTGCCAGCAGGACAGACCAAGAGACCCAGTACTTC. Protein: CASRTDQETQYF. The J gene is TRBJ2-5, the V gene TRBV6-5; perhaps TRBD1 as D (5 bases). Germline CDR1 MNHEY, CDR2 SVGAGI. CDR3 size: 12 residues. The ends were cut back, 6 bases at V and 0 bases at J, with 5 bases in the middle.

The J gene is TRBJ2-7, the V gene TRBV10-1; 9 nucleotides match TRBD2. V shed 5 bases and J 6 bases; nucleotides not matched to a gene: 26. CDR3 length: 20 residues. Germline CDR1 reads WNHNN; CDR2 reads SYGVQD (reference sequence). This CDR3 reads CASSSDLSGSGSRLLSEQYF. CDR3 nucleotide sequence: TGCGCCAGCAGTTCCGACCTTAGCGGGAGCGGGTCTCGTCTATTATCCGAGCAGTACTTC.

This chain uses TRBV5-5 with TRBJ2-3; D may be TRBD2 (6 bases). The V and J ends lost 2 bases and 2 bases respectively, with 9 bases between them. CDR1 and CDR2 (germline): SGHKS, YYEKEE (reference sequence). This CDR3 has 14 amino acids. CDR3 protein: CASSFGSLTDTQYF. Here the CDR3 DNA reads TGTGCCAGCAGCTTCGGGAGTCTCACAGATACGCAGTATTTT. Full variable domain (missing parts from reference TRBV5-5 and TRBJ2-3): DAGVTQSPTHLIKTRGQQVTLRCSPISGHKSVSWYQQVLGQGPQFIFQYYEKEERGRGNFPDRFSARQFPNYSSELNVNALLLGDSALYLCASSFGSLTDTQYFGPGTRLTVL.

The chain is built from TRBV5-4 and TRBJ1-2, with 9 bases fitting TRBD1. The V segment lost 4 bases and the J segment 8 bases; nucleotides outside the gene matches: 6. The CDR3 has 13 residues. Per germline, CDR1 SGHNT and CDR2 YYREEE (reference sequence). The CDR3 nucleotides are TGTGCCAGCAGCCCGGGACAGGGAAACGGCTACACCTTC. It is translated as CASSPGQGNGYTF.

CDR3 nucleotide sequence: TGTGCCAGCAGCCAAGAGCCCGGGATAATAAACATTCAGTACTTC. As protein: CASSQEPGIINIQYF. The genes are TRBV3-1 (or the pseudogene TRBV3-2) and TRBJ2-4, with a weak D call TRBD2 (5 bases). Germline V gene data show CDR1 as LGHDT and CDR2 as YNNKEL (reference sequence). The CDR3 is made up of 15 amino acids. Trimming cost V 0 bases and J 6 bases, with 12 bases left between them.

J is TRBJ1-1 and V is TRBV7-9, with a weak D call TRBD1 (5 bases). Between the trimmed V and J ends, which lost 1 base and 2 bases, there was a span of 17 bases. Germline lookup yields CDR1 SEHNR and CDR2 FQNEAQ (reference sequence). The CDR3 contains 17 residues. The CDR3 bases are TGTGCCAGCAGCTTAGATACGGGGGGGAAAATTAACACTGAAGCTTTCTTT. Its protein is CASSLDTGGKINTEAFF.

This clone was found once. The CDR3 reads CASSYPQETQYF. The CDR3 nucleotides read TGTGCCAGCAGTTACCCACAAGAGACCCAGTACTTC. V gene TRBV6-6 combines with J gene TRBJ2-5; D ambiguous. CDR1 is MNHNY and CDR2 is SVGAGI in the germline V gene (reference sequence). Between the trimmed V and J ends, which lost 2 bases and 2 bases, there was a span of 3 bases. The CDR3 covers 12 residues.